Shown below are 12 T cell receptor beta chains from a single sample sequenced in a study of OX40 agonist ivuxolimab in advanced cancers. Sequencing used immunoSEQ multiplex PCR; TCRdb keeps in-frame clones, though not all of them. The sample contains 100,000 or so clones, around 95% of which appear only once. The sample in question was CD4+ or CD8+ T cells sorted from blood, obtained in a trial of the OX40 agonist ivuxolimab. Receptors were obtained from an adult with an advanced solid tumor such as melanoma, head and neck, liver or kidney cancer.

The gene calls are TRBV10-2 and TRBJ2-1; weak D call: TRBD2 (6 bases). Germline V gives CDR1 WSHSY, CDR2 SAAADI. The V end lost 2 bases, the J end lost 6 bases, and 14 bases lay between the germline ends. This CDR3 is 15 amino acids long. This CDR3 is CASSEGGTPGNEQFF. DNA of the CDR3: TGCGCCAGCAGTGAGGGGGGGACCCCTGGCAATGAGCAGTTCTTC.

The CDR3 DNA reads TGTGCCAGCAGCACCGGACTAGCGGGAGACGAGCAGTACTTC. Encoded protein: CASSTGLAGDEQYF. The chain carries TRBV11-2 and TRBJ2-7; TRBD2 aligns across 13 bases. The CDR3 length is 14 residues. V trimming: 5 bases; J trimming: 5 bases; junction bases outside the gene matches: 3. Germline values: CDR1 SGHAT, CDR2 FQNNGV.

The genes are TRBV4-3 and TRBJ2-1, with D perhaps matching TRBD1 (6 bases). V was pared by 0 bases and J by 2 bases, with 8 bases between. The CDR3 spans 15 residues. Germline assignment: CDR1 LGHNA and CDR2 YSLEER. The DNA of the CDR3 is TGCGCCAGCAGCCAAGACGGGACAACCTACAATGAGCAGTTCTTC. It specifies CASSQDGTTYNEQFF.

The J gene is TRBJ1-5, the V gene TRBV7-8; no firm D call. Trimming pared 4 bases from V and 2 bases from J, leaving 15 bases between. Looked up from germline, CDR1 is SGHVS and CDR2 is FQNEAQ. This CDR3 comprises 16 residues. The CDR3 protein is CASSSNLLGGNQPQHF. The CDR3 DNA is TGTGCCAGCAGCTCAAACCTACTGGGTGGCAATCAGCCCCAGCATTTT.

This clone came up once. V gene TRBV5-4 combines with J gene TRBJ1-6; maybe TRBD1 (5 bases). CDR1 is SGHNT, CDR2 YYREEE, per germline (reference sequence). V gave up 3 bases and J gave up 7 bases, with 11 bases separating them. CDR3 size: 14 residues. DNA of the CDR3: TGTGCCAGCAGCTCCGGGACCTCCAATTCACCCCTCCACTTT. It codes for CASSSGTSNSPLHF. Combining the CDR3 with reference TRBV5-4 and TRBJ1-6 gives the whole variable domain ETGVTQSPTHLIKTRGQQVTLRCSSQSGHNTVSWYQQALGQGPQFIFQYYREEENGRGNFPPRFSGLQFPNYSSELNVNALELDDSALYLCASSSGTSNSPLHFGNGTRLTVT.

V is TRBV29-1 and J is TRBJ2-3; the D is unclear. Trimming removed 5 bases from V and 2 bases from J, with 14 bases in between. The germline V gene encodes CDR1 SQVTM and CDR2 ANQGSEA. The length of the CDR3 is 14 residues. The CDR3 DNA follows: TGCAGCGTTCTCGTTGGTTTGTTCACAGATACGCAGTATTTT. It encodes CSVLVGLFTDTQYF.

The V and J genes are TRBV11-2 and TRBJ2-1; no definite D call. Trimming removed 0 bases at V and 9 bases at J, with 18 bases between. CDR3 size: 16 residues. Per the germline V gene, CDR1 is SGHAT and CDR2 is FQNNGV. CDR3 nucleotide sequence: TGTGCCAGCAGCTTAGATAGTGGGGTAGGGATTAGTGAGCAGTTCTTC. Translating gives CASSLDSGVGISEQFF.

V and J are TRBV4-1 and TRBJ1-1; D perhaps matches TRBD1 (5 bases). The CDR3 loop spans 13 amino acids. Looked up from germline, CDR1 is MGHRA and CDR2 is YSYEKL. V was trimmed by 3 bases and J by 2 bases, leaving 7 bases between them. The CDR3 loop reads CASSQGGNTEAFF. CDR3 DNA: TGCGCCAGCAGCCAGGGGGGAAACACTGAAGCTTTCTTT.

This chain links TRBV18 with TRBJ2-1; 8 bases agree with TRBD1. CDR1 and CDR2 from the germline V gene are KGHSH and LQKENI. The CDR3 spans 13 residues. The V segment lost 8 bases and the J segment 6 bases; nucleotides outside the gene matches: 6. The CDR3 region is CASTWTGSNEQFF. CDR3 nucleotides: TGTGCCAGCACTTGGACAGGGAGCAATGAGCAGTTCTTC. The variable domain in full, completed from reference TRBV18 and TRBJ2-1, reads NAGVMQNPRHLVRRRGQEARLRCSPMKGHSHVYWYRQLPEEGLKFMVYLQKENIIDESGMPKERFSAEFPKEGPSILRIQQVVRGDSAAYFCASTWTGSNEQFFGPGTRLTVL.

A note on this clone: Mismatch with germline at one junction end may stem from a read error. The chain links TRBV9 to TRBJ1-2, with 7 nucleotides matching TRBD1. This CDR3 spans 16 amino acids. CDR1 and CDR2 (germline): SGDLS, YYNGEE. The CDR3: CAGSVALAGGLDGYTF. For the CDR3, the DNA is TGTGCCGGCAGCGTAGCTCTGGCAGGGGGGCTTGATGGCTACACCTTC.

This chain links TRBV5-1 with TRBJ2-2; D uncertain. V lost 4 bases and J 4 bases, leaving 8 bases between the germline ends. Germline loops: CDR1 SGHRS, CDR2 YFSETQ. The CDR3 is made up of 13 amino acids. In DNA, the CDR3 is TGCGCCAGCAGCCCTCCCGCCACCGGGGAGCTGTTTTTT. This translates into CASSPPATGELFF.

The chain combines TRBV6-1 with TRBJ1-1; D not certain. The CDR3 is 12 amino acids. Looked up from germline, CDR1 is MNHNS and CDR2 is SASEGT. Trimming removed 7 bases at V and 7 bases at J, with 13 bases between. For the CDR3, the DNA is TGTGCCAGCAAGGGTTGGGCAAGTGAAGCTTTCTTT. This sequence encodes CASKGWASEAFF.